This T cell receptor (beta chain) was profiled in a study of response to subunit inactivated influenza vaccine. Trimming took 4 bases from V and 2 from J, leaving 14 bases between them. Looked up from germline, CDR1 is MDHEN and CDR2 is SYDVKM. The CDR3 loop spans 16 amino acids. Concerning this clonotype itself: Its antigen is still unknown.

Study-wide points: Few new T cells, the authors suggested, are recruited by each seasonal influenza vaccination.

In TCRdb, the RT-PCR reads were re-called with MiXCR into one record per CDR3 protein. Found here are about 570,000 distinct CDR3 sequences, roughly 12% of them singletons; the top ten hold roughly a tenth. Source: PBMCs from blood, taken on the day of vaccination. This TCR derives from a man between 45 and 60 years old who received an inactivated influenza vaccine. The rearrangement joins TRBV28 to TRBJ2-2; D may correspond to TRBD1 or TRBD2 (5 bases each). CDR3 sequence: CASSSTGTFNTGELFF. CDR3 bases: TGTGCCAGCAGTTCGACCGGGACCTTTAACACCGGGGAGCTGTTTTTT. Complete variable domain (other parts from reference TRBV28 and TRBJ2-2): DVKVTQSSRYLVKRTGEKVFLECVQDMDHENMFWYRQDPGLGLRLIYFSYDVKMKEKGDIPEGYSVSREKKERFSLILESASTNQTSMYLCASSSTGTFNTGELFFGEGSRLTVL.